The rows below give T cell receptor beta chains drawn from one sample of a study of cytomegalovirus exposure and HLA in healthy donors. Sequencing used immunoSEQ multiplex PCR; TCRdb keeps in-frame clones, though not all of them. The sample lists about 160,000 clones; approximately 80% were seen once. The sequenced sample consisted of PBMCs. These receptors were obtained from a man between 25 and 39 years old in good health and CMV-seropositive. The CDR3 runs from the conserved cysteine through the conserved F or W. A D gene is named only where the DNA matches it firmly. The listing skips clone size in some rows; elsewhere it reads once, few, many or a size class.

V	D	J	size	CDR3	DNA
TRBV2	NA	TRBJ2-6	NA	CASSGDSPGANVLTF	TGTGCCAGCAGTGGCGACAGTCCTGGGGCCAACGTCCTGACTTTC
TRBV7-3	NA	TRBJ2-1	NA	CASSPNTLPNEQFF	TGTGCCAGCAGCCCCAACACGCTTCCCAATGAGCAGTTCTTC
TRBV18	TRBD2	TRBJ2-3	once	CASSPGLATDTQYF	TGTGCCAGCTCACCGGGACTAGCCACAGATACGCAGTATTTT
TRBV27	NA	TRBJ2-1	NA	CASSPTTSLEQFF	TGTGCCAGCAGTCCAACTACTAGCCTTGAGCAGTTCTTC
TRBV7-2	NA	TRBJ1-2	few	CASSLGGSGGSNSGYTF	TGTGCCAGCAGCTTAGGAGGGAGTGGTGGGAGTAACTCTGGCTACACCTTC
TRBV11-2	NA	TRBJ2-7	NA	CASSQDILEQYF	TGTGCCAGCAGCCAAGACATTCTCGAGCAGTACTTC
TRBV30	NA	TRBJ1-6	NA	CAWSSGSLTNSPLHF	TGTGCCTGGAGTTCGGGGTCCCTTACTAATTCACCCCTCCACTTT
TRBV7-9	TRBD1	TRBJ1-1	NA	CASSLGGGGTEAFF	TGTGCCAGCAGCCTAGGAGGGGGCGGCACTGAAGCTTTCTTT
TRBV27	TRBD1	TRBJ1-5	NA	CASSSTILDRGRVNQPQHF	TGTGCCAGCAGTTCCACAATCCTAGACAGGGGGCGCGTGAATCAGCCCCAGCATTTT
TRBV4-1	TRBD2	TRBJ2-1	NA	CASSQEQTSGGVNEQFF	TGCGCCAGCAGCCAGGAACAGACTAGCGGGGGAGTCAATGAGCAGTTCTTC
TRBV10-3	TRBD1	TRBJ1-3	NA	CAIKDREAITIYF	TGTGCCATCAAGGACAGGGAGGCGATCACCATATATTTT
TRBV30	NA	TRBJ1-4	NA	CAWNEDRNEKLFF	TGTGCCTGGAATGAGGATCGAAATGAAAAACTGTTTTTT
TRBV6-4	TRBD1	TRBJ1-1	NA	CASSQTGATEAFF	TGTGCCAGCAGTCAGACAGGGGCTACTGAAGCTTTCTTT
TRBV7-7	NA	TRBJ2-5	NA	CASSQSGTQYF	TGTGCCAGCAGCCAATCAGGGACCCAGTACTTC
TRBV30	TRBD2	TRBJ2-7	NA	CAWSVWGGGEQYF	TGTGCCTGGAGTGTATGGGGGGGTGGGGAGCAGTACTTC
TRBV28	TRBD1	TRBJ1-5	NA	CASSLGQALGQPQHF	TGTGCCAGCAGTTTAGGACAGGCCCTAGGTCAGCCCCAGCATTTT
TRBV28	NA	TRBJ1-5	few	CASSPRRLNTQPQHF	TGTGCCAGCAGTCCAAGGCGGCTAAACACTCAGCCCCAGCATTTT
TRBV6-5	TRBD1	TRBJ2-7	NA	CASSYSIGTGSGEQYF	TGTGCCAGCAGTTACTCGATCGGGACAGGGAGTGGCGAGCAGTACTTC
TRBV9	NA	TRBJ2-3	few	CASSANVHSTDTQYF	TGTGCCAGCAGCGCCAATGTTCATAGCACAGATACGCAGTATTTT
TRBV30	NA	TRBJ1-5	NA	CAWSSATGPGPQHF	TGTGCCTGGAGTTCCGCGACAGGACCGGGGCCCCAGCATTTT
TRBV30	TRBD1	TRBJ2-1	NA	CAWSVRTGTEQFF	TGTGCCTGGAGTGTTAGGACAGGGACTGAGCAGTTCTTC
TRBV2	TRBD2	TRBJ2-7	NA	CASSVERGGDEQYF	TGTGCCAGCAGTGTGGAGCGGGGGGGTGACGAGCAGTACTTC
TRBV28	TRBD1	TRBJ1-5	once	CASGTGSSNQPQHF	TGTGCCAGCGGGACAGGGAGCAGCAATCAGCCCCAGCATTTT
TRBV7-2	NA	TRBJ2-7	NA	CASSLARDRDEQYF	TGTGCCAGCAGCTTAGCGCGTGACAGAGACGAGCAGTACTTC
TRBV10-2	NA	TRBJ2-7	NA	CASSESGALEQYF	TGCGCCAGCAGTGAGTCGGGGGCCTTGGAGCAGTACTTC
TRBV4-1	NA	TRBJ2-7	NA	CASSQYRDEQYF	TGCGCCAGCAGCCAATACAGGGACGAGCAGTACTTC
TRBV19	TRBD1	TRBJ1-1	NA	CASSITRTGNTEAFF	TGTGCCAGTAGTATTACCCGGACAGGGAACACTGAAGCTTTCTTT
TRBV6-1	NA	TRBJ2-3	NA	CASSAPGTSTDTQYF	TGTGCCAGCAGTGCCCCAGGAACTAGCACAGATACGCAGTATTTT
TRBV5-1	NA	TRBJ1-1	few	CASSLVRVGDTEAFF	TGCGCCAGCAGCTTGGTGAGGGTTGGGGACACTGAAGCTTTCTTT
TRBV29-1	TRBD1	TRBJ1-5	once	CSVSGTGEHGNQPQHF	TGCAGCGTTTCGGGGACAGGGGAACATGGCAATCAGCCCCAGCATTTT
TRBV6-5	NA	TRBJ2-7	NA	CASSYYVGVEQYF	TGTGCCAGCAGTTACTACGTAGGGGTCGAGCAGTACTTC
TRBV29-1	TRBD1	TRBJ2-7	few	CSVEGVRGSYEQYF	TGCAGCGTTGAAGGTGTCAGGGGGTCCTACGAGCAGTACTTC
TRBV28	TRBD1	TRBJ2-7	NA	CASRDRGLSYEQYF	TGTGCCAGCAGGGACAGGGGCCTCTCCTACGAGCAGTACTTC
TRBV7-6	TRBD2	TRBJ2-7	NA	CASSLNSLLAGGYEQYF	TGTGCCAGCAGCTTAAACAGTCTTCTAGCGGGGGGATACGAGCAGTACTTC
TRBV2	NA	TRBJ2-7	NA	CASRAGTVVVEQYF	TGTGCCAGCAGGGCGGGGACAGTGGTTGTAGAGCAGTACTTC
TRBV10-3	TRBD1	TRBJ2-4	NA	CAISESTGGNIQYF	TGTGCCATCAGTGAGTCGACAGGGGGAAACATTCAGTACTTC
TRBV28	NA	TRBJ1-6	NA	CASSPNRENSPLHF	TGTGCCAGCAGTCCGAATAGGGAGAATTCACCCCTCCACTTT
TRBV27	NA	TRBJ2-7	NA	CASSTISGRDEQYF	TGTGCCAGCAGTACAATAAGTGGGCGCGACGAGCAGTACTTC
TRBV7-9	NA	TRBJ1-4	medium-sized	CASSRQSLREKLFF	TGTGCCAGCAGCCGACAGAGCTTGCGGGAAAAACTGTTTTTT
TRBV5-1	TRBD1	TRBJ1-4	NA	CASSWTGDGEKLFF	TGCGCCAGCAGCTGGACAGGGGACGGTGAAAAACTGTTTTTT
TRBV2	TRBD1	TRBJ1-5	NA	CASRAGTDNQPQHF	TGTGCCAGCAGAGCCGGGACAGATAATCAGCCCCAGCATTTT
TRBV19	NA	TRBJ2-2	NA	CASSRGDRTNTGELFF	TGTGCCAGTAGTAGAGGAGACAGGACGAACACCGGGGAGCTGTTTTTT
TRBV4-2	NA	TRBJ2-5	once	CASSQYAGATGGETQYF	TGTGCCAGCAGCCAATACGCGGGGGCCACTGGGGGGGAGACCCAGTACTTC
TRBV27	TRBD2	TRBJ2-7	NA	CASSFIPGGGRNEQYF	TGTGCCAGCAGTTTTATCCCGGGGGGAGGGAGAAACGAGCAGTACTTC
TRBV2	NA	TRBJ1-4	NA	CASAGAGEKLFF	TGTGCCAGCGCGGGGGCAGGAGAAAAACTGTTTTTT
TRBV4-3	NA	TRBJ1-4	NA	CASSHRMGGANEKLFF	TGCGCCAGCAGCCACAGAATGGGGGGAGCTAATGAAAAACTGTTTTTT
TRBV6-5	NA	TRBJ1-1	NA	CASSYSGGDAEAFF	TGTGCCAGCAGTTACTCAGGGGGTGACGCTGAAGCTTTCTTT
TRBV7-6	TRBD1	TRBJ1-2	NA	CASSLADRNYASYTF	TGTGCCAGCAGCTTAGCGGACAGGAACTATGCTAGCTACACCTTC
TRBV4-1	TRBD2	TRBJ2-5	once	CASSQEVAGGLRETQYF	TGCGCCAGCAGCCAAGAGGTAGCGGGGGGGCTTCGGGAGACCCAGTACTTC
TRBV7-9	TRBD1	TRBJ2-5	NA	CASSPPSGGLQETQYF	TGTGCCAGCAGCCCTCCGTCAGGGGGCTTACAGGAGACCCAGTACTTC
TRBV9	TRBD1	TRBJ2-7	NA	CASSDSTGGEQYF	TGTGCCAGCAGCGACTCGACAGGGGGCGAGCAGTACTTC
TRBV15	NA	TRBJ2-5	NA	CATSSVGTYSQETQYF	TGTGCCACCAGCAGTGTAGGGACTTATAGCCAAGAGACCCAGTACTTC
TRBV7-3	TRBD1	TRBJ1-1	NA	CASSQGQGERAFF	TGTGCCAGCAGCCAAGGACAGGGGGAAAGAGCTTTCTTT
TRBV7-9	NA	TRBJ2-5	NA	CASSLSQEEETQYF	TGTGCCAGCAGCTTGTCACAGGAAGAAGAGACCCAGTACTTC
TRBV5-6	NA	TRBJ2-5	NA	CASSKTLAGTRETQYF	TGTGCCAGCAGCAAAACCCTTGCGGGTACTCGAGAGACCCAGTACTTC
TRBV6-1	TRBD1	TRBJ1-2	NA	CASSPRTGNYGYTF	TGTGCCAGCAGTCCCCGGACAGGGAACTATGGCTACACCTTC
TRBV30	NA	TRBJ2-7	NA	CAWSAGFSYEQYF	TGTGCCTGGAGTGCAGGGTTCTCCTACGAGCAGTACTTC
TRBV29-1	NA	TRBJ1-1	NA	CSVDTGSTEAFF	TGCAGCGTTGACACAGGGAGCACTGAAGCTTTCTTT